The source of this T cell receptor beta chain is a study of cytomegalovirus exposure and HLA in healthy donors. Healthy bone marrow donors formed the donor group. Researchers ran the PCR with 60 Vbeta and 13 Jbeta primers. This table comes from immunoSEQ multiplex PCR, and its TCRdb copy is limited to in-frame clones, with some not included. Of around 50,000 clones listed, about 83% are singletons. The CDR3 contains 14 residues. Germline values: CDR1 SQVTM, CDR2 ANQGSEA. The V end was cut by 6 bases, the J end by 0 bases, with 15 bases between. The receptor was derived from a man between 25 and 39 years old in good health and CMV-seronegative. The sample was PBMCs. V gene TRBV29-1 combines with J gene TRBJ2-7; D not resolved. The CDR3 nucleotides are TGCAGCGTGAGATGGCCACCAGGCTCCTACGAGCAGTACTTC. This encodes CSVRWPPGSYEQYF.